This TCR beta chain was sequenced for a study of blood T cell repertoires in COVID-19. The wider study: The samples span acute and convalescent COVID-19 from the United States, Italy and Spain.

With regard to this clone: Germline is not matched at one junction end, which may reflect a read error.

In the study's own analysis: Estimated nucleated cell counts came from reference gene primer amplification. Only in-frame clones appear in the TCRdb table, and some are missing; sequencing was by immunoSEQ multiplex PCR. D and trimming come from the DNA, and the V and J calls and clone size come from that table. The table lists roughly 130,000 clones, approximately 88% of them singletons. The germline V gene encodes CDR1 SGHTA and CDR2 FQGNSA. The CDR3 length is 15 residues. The TCR was taken from a man aged 55 to 70 with active or convalescent COVID-19. The chain employs TRBV7-2 and TRBJ2-1; 9 bases align to TRBD2. Sequenced input: peripheral blood. CDR3 nucleotide sequence: TGTGCCAGCAGCCTAGCGGGACTCTCCTACAATGAGCAGTTCTTC. This sequence encodes CASSLAGLSYNEQFF. The whole variable domain, filled in from reference TRBV7-2 and TRBJ2-1, reads GAGVSQSPSNKVTEKGKDVELRCDPISGHTALYWYRQSLGQGLEFLIYFQGNSAPDKSGLPSDRFSAERTGGSVSTLTIQRTQQEDSAVYLCASSLAGLSYNEQFFGPGTRLTVL.